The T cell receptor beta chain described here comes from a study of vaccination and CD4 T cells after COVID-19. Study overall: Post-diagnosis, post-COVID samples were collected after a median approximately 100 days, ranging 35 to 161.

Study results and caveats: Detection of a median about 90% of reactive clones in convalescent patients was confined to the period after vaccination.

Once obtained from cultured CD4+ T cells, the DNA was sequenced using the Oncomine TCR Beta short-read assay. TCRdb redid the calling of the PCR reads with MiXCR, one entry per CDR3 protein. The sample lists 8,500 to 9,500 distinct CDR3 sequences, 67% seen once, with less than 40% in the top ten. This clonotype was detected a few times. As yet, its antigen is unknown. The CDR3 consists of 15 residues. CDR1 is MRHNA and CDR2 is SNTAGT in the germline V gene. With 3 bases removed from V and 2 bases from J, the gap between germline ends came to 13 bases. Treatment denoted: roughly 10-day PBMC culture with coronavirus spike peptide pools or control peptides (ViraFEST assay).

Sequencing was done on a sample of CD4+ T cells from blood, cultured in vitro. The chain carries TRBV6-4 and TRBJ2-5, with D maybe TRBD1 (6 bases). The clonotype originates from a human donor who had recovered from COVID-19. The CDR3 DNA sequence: TGTGCCAGCAGTGAAAGGGACATGAGACAAGAGACCCAGTACTTC. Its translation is CASSERDMRQETQYF.